These T cell receptor beta chains were read from a single sample in a study of vaccination effects on CD4 cells after COVID-19. No antigens are known for them. The data were produced by immunoSEQ multiplex PCR, yet TCRdb's version contains in-frame clones alone and is incomplete. There are roughly 23,000 clones in the sample; 60% to 80% occur only once, and roughly 11% lies in the top ten. The material was CD4+ T cells from PBMCs cultured with HCoV-NL63 spike peptides, obtained before COVID-19 vaccination. The receptors derive from a human donor who received a COVID-19 vaccine. The CDR3 runs from the conserved cysteine through the conserved F or W. D genes are given only for firm matches. The size of a clone is reported for some rows only, either as once, few or many, or as a class for expanded clones.

>TRBJ1-1|few|NA|TRBV18
CASSPQGVAEAFF
TGTGCCAGCTCACCACAGGGAGTCGCTGAAGCTTTCTTT
>TRBJ1-2|NA|NA|TRBV2
CASSEIAQGPGYGYTF
TGTGCCAGCAGTGAAATAGCCCAGGGCCCAGGCTATGGCTACACCTTC
>TRBJ1-1|NA|NA|TRBV6-5
CASSSFVGTEAFF
TGTGCCAGCAGCTCGTTCGTAGGGACTGAAGCTTTCTTT
>TRBJ2-1|few|NA|TRBV29-1
CSVEELGKKQFF
TGCAGCGTTGAAGAACTAGGTAAAAAGCAGTTCTTC
>TRBJ2-5|NA|NA|TRBV7-8
CASSFKGGQETQYF
TGTGCCAGCAGCTTCAAGGGAGGCCAAGAGACCCAGTACTTC
>TRBJ1-2|NA|NA|TRBV18
CASSDSLYGYTF
TGTGCCAGCTCCGACAGTCTCTATGGCTACACCTTC
>TRBJ1-5|NA|NA|TRBV30
CAWSAGLSNQPQHF
TGTGCCTGGTCTGCAGGGCTCAGCAATCAGCCCCAGCATTTT
>TRBJ1-2|NA|TRBD1|TRBV6-5
CASSYSRTGGNYGYTF
TGTGCCAGCAGTTATTCGAGGACAGGGGGAAACTATGGCTACACCTTC
>TRBJ2-7|NA|NA|TRBV11-2
CASSWEQGYEQYF
TGTGCCAGCAGCTGGGAACAGGGATACGAGCAGTACTTC
>TRBJ1-1|NA|TRBD1|TRBV2
CASSMDRVVGNTEAFF
TGTGCCAGCAGTATGGACAGGGTAGTTGGGAACACTGAAGCTTTCTTT
>TRBJ2-5|NA|TRBD1|TRBV5-4
CASSLQGGTETQYF
TGTGCCAGCAGCCTACAAGGGGGCACTGAGACCCAGTACTTC
>TRBJ1-2|NA|TRBD1|TRBV6-2/TRBV6-3
CASSRQGAEYGYTF
TGTGCCAGCAGTCGACAGGGGGCGGAATATGGCTACACCTTC
>TRBJ2-7|NA|NA|TRBV24-1
CATSHGLTSSFYEQYF
TGTGCCACCAGTCATGGGCTAACTAGCTCATTCTACGAGCAGTACTTC
>TRBJ2-2|NA|NA|TRBV6-2/TRBV6-3
CASSYSSGRPPGELFF
TGTGCCAGCAGTTACTCCAGCGGCAGACCCCCCGGGGAGCTGTTTTTT
>TRBJ2-1|few|TRBD2|TRBV7-2
CASSFGTSGRTGSYNEQFF
TGTGCCAGCAGCTTTGGGACTAGCGGGAGGACAGGCTCCTACAATGAGCAGTTCTTC
>TRBJ1-5|NA|TRBD1|TRBV12-3/TRBV12-4
CASTSTGGQPQHF
TGTGCCAGCACCTCGACAGGGGGTCAGCCCCAGCATTTT
>TRBJ1-5|NA|TRBD1|TRBV6-1
CASSARGLKSNQPQHF
TGTGCCAGCAGTGCCAGGGGGCTGAAAAGCAATCAGCCCCAGCATTTT
>TRBJ2-7|NA|TRBD1|TRBV3-1/TRBV3-2
CASSLRPGTGTGEQYF
TGTGCCAGCAGCCTACGTCCCGGGACAGGGACTGGGGAGCAGTACTTC
>TRBJ2-3|once|NA|TRBV3-1/TRBV3-2
CASSQGGRMWENTQYF
TGTGCCAGCAGCCAAGGCGGAAGGATGTGGGAGAATACGCAGTATTTT
>TRBJ1-3|NA|NA|TRBV6-5
CASETGGSGNTIYF
TGTGCCAGCGAGACGGGGGGCTCTGGAAACACCATATATTTT
>TRBJ2-1|NA|TRBD2|TRBV28
CASRGSGKNEQFF
TGTGCCAGCAGGGGTAGCGGGAAGAATGAGCAGTTCTTC
>TRBJ1-1|few|NA|TRBV21-1
CASSITRLRQVHTEAFF
TGTGCCAGCAGCATCACGAGGCTTCGTCAGGTCCACACTGAAGCTTTCTTT
>TRBJ1-2|NA|NA|TRBV29-1
CSVEGTPRHYGYTF
TGCAGCGTTGAGGGTACTCCGCGGCACTATGGCTACACCTTC
>TRBJ2-6|once|NA|TRBV25-1
CASSEFWSSGANVLTF
TGTGCCAGCAGTGAATTCTGGTCTTCTGGGGCCAACGTCCTGACTTTC
>TRBJ2-2|few|NA|TRBV7-9
CASSPRTAAGTGELFF
TGTGCCAGCAGCCCCCGCACCGCGGCTGGGACCGGGGAGCTGTTTTTT
>TRBJ2-7|NA|NA|TRBV3-1/TRBV3-2
CASSGPYEQYF
TGTGCCAGCAGCGGCCCGTACGAGCAGTACTTC
>TRBJ2-3|NA|NA|TRBV4-1
CASSQDDSGLGTDTQYF
TGCGCCAGCAGCCAAGATGACTCAGGTCTGGGCACAGATACGCAGTATTTT
>TRBJ2-1|few|TRBD2|TRBV27
CASSSPSGRAVNEQFF
TGTGCCAGCAGTTCCCCGAGCGGGAGGGCGGTCAATGAGCAGTTCTTC
>TRBJ1-6|NA|NA|TRBV3-1/TRBV3-2
CASSPQAANSPLHF
TGTGCCAGCAGCCCACAGGCCGCAAATTCACCCCTCCACTTT
>TRBJ2-7|NA|TRBD1|TRBV6-2/TRBV6-3
CASSYRGEGTGSF
TGTGCCAGCAGTTACCGAGGCGAAGGGACAGGAAGCTTC
>TRBJ2-3|NA|TRBD2|TRBV4-2
CASSHWGGGDTDTQYF
TGTGCCAGCAGCCATTGGGGCGGGGGGGACACAGATACGCAGTATTTT
>TRBJ2-7|NA|NA|TRBV11-2
CASSLDLLAYEQYF
TGTGCCAGCAGCTTAGATCTCCTAGCCTACGAGCAGTACTTC
>TRBJ1-2|NA|TRBD1|TRBV6-5
CASSRLQRGRDGYTF
TGTGCCAGCAGCCGGCTTCAAAGGGGGCGGGATGGCTACACCTTC
>TRBJ2-5|NA|TRBD2|TRBV5-8
CASPGGAETQYF
TGTGCCAGCCCGGGGGGGGCCGAGACCCAGTACTTC
>TRBJ1-2|NA|NA|TRBV9
CASSTTGPQIADGYTF
TGTGCCAGCAGCACAACCGGGCCGCAGATCGCTGATGGCTACACCTTC
>TRBJ1-2|NA|TRBD1|TRBV4-2
CASSQAGTEKNYGYTF
TGTGCCAGCAGCCAGGCCGGGACAGAAAAGAACTATGGCTACACCTTC
>TRBJ2-1|NA|TRBD2|TRBV2
CASSGLAGGRSSGFF
TGTGCCAGCAGTGGATTAGCGGGAGGGCGGTCTTCTGGGTTCTTC
>TRBJ1-5|few|TRBD1|TRBV6-6
CASREQGAVGQPQHF
TGTGCCAGCAGAGAACAGGGGGCGGTCGGACAGCCCCAGCATTTT
>TRBJ2-7|NA|NA|TRBV18
CASSPSTREQYF
TGTGCCAGCTCACCATCGACTCGCGAGCAGTACTTC
>TRBJ1-6|few|TRBD1|TRBV14
CASSHTWTGDSPLHF
TGTGCCAGCAGCCACACCTGGACAGGAGATTCACCCCTCCACTTT
>TRBJ1-6|NA|NA|TRBV7-6
CASSLKSWAGENSPLHF
TGTGCCAGCAGCTTAAAGTCTTGGGCAGGGGAAAATTCACCCCTCCACTTT
>TRBJ2-1|NA|TRBD2|TRBV6-5
CASSQGLAEDNEQFF
TGTGCCAGCAGCCAGGGACTAGCGGAAGACAATGAGCAGTTCTTC
>TRBJ1-5|NA|TRBD1|TRBV29-1
CSVRQGEHQPQHF
TGCAGCGTTAGACAGGGGGAACACCAGCCCCAGCATTTT
>TRBJ2-7|NA|TRBD1|TRBV5-1
CASSFGTVASYEQYF
TGCGCCAGCAGCTTTGGGACAGTTGCCTCCTACGAGCAGTACTTC
>TRBJ2-3|NA|TRBD1|TRBV27
CASSRGQGGTQYF
TGTGCCAGCAGTCGCGGACAGGGAGGTACGCAGTATTTT
>TRBJ1-4|NA|NA|TRBV19
CASSISGHTYEKLFF
TGTGCCAGTAGTATAAGCGGACATACTTATGAAAAACTGTTTTTT
>TRBJ2-1|NA|NA|TRBV19
CASRARSSYNEQFF
TGTGCCAGTAGGGCCCGAAGCTCCTACAATGAGCAGTTCTTC
>TRBJ1-3|few|NA|TRBV19
CASRAEGTRGNTIYF
TGTGCCAGTAGAGCGGAGGGTACGAGGGGAAACACCATATATTTT